These T cell receptor beta chains were read from a single sample in a study of a mutant IDH1 vaccine in newly diagnosed glioma. Data came from immunoSEQ multiplex PCR; TCRdb stores just in-frame clones and leaves some out. The sample carries 85,000 to 100,000 clones, about four fifths recorded once. Specimen: PBMCs, collected from a glioma patient treated with radiotherapy, temozolomide or both. These receptors were obtained from a woman aged 45-60 years with glioma. Both conserved end residues are part of each CDR3.

v_call: TRBV25-1
j_call: TRBJ1-4
cdr3_aa: CASTADATNEKLFF

v_call: TRBV5-1
j_call: TRBJ1-5
cdr3_aa: CASSLAGTGGGQPQHF

v_call: TRBV7-2
j_call: TRBJ2-6
cdr3_aa: CASSPAFLKANVLTF

v_call: TRBV6-5
j_call: TRBJ2-7
cdr3_aa: CASSYQEQDRGHEQYF

v_call: TRBV4-1
j_call: TRBJ1-4
cdr3_aa: CASSQVGTNEKLFF

v_call: TRBV2
j_call: TRBJ2-3
cdr3_aa: CASSRESPDTQYF

v_call: TRBV9
j_call: TRBJ2-5
cdr3_aa: CASSVGPSGGPQETQYF

v_call: TRBV6-1
j_call: TRBJ1-5
cdr3_aa: CASSELEAYSNQPQHF

v_call: TRBV29-1
j_call: TRBJ2-5
cdr3_aa: CSVDGGEKETQYF

v_call: TRBV4-1
j_call: TRBJ1-1
cdr3_aa: CASSQDRQGTYRTEAFF

v_call: TRBV9
j_call: TRBJ2-3
cdr3_aa: CASSVRGLAGGTDTQYF

v_call: TRBV5-6
j_call: TRBJ2-3
cdr3_aa: CASRPKHGTDTQYF

v_call: TRBV9
j_call: TRBJ2-7
cdr3_aa: CASSVAPGIRYEQYF

v_call: TRBV7-3
j_call: TRBJ2-2
cdr3_aa: CASSPEGANTGELFF

v_call: TRBV27
j_call: TRBJ2-7
cdr3_aa: CASSPSRDPYEQYF

v_call: TRBV10-3
j_call: TRBJ2-5
cdr3_aa: CAISGTGETQYF

v_call: TRBV7-2
j_call: TRBJ2-2
cdr3_aa: CASSLDRWDGSNTGELFF

v_call: TRBV9
j_call: TRBJ2-2
cdr3_aa: CASALGGNTGELFF

v_call: TRBV6-4
j_call: TRBJ1-2
cdr3_aa: CASKREVGANYGYTF

v_call: TRBV6-1
j_call: TRBJ2-2
cdr3_aa: CASKRLTNTGELFF

v_call: TRBV9
j_call: TRBJ1-2
cdr3_aa: CASSGPTGRANYGYTF

v_call: TRBV5-1
j_call: TRBJ1-2
cdr3_aa: CASSPVAANYGYTF

v_call: TRBV7-9
j_call: TRBJ1-1
cdr3_aa: CASSVDGLSNTEAFF

v_call: TRBV5-1
j_call: TRBJ2-7
cdr3_aa: CASSLRAGGLYEQYF

v_call: TRBV5-1
j_call: TRBJ1-4
cdr3_aa: CASRWDFNGEKLFF

v_call: TRBV9
j_call: TRBJ1-4
cdr3_aa: CASSVGQGSEKLFF

v_call: TRBV29-1
j_call: TRBJ2-5
cdr3_aa: CSVTTGGVRGSQYF

v_call: TRBV9
j_call: TRBJ1-1
cdr3_aa: CASGGPEAFF

v_call: TRBV4-2
j_call: TRBJ2-1
cdr3_aa: CASSQDLGGGAREQFF

v_call: TRBV7-8
j_call: TRBJ1-6
cdr3_aa: CASSLALIRGVESPLHF

v_call: TRBV7-9
j_call: TRBJ2-5
cdr3_aa: CASRTGGVGETQYF

v_call: TRBV19
j_call: TRBJ1-2
cdr3_aa: CASSRQGTNYGYTF

v_call: TRBV7-9
j_call: TRBJ1-1
cdr3_aa: CASSLGGSLNTEAFF

v_call: TRBV10-3
j_call: TRBJ1-2
cdr3_aa: CAISESNRNYGYTF

v_call: TRBV2
j_call: TRBJ1-2
cdr3_aa: CASSESVRAYGYTF

v_call: TRBV27
j_call: TRBJ1-1
cdr3_aa: CASSFEGYPNTEAFF

v_call: TRBV13
j_call: TRBJ2-3
cdr3_aa: CASLWGGNTDTQYF

v_call: TRBV19
j_call: TRBJ1-2
cdr3_aa: CASSSDRGHYGYTF

v_call: TRBV15
j_call: TRBJ2-2
cdr3_aa: CATSYRGTGELFF

v_call: TRBV7-8
j_call: TRBJ1-5
cdr3_aa: CASSRRGTGDQPQHF

v_call: TRBV10-3
j_call: TRBJ1-1
cdr3_aa: CAISETATRWVNTEAFF

v_call: TRBV6-5
j_call: TRBJ1-3
cdr3_aa: CASRVGVSSGNTIYF

v_call: TRBV5-6
j_call: TRBJ2-2
cdr3_aa: CASSPGLAGSGELFF

v_call: TRBV7-7
j_call: TRBJ2-1
cdr3_aa: CASSLTGVGQYNEQFF

v_call: TRBV5-1
j_call: TRBJ1-5
cdr3_aa: CASSLWTDPHQPQHF

v_call: TRBV29-1
j_call: TRBJ1-1
cdr3_aa: CSVTGRLGTEAFF

v_call: TRBV4-1
j_call: TRBJ1-5
cdr3_aa: CASSLLTGDGQPQHF

v_call: TRBV7-9
j_call: TRBJ1-6
cdr3_aa: CASSLGPHREDSPLHF

v_call: TRBV25-1
j_call: TRBJ2-2
cdr3_aa: CASSKRGGDTGELFF

v_call: TRBV19
j_call: TRBJ1-1
cdr3_aa: CASRAQGDTEAFF

v_call: TRBV6-1
j_call: TRBJ1-6
cdr3_aa: CASSEAARQYNSPLHF

v_call: TRBV6-5
j_call: TRBJ1-5
cdr3_aa: CASSYDAGSNQPQHF

v_call: TRBV7-9
j_call: TRBJ1-2
cdr3_aa: CASSPPGYGYTF

v_call: TRBV9
j_call: TRBJ1-5
cdr3_aa: CASSEGTEYQPQHF